The 20 T cell receptor beta chains below were found in one sample sequenced in a study of blood T cell repertoires in COVID-19. Clones were sequenced by immunoSEQ multiplex PCR, and TCRdb holds only the in-frame ones, with some missing. The sample carries around 250,000 clones, approximately 82% recorded once. Sequenced material: peripheral blood. The source is a man aged 60-69 years who had recovered from COVID-19.

The chain couples TRBV19 to TRBJ1-5; TRBD1 agrees at 8 bases. The CDR3 totals 16 residues. From germline, CDR1 is LNHDA and CDR2 SQIVND (reference sequence). Trimming took 8 bases from V and 2 from J; bases not matched to a gene: 11. In DNA form, the CDR3 reads TGTGCCAGTCGGGCCCGGACAGGGTCCGGCAATCAGCCCCAGCATTTT. Protein sequence: CASRARTGSGNQPQHF.

CDR3 residues: CASSYPAKNTEAFF. CDR3 bases: TGCGCCAGCAGCTATCCAGCGAAGAACACTGAAGCTTTCTTT. The V gene is TRBV5-1, the J gene TRBJ1-1; D is unclear. The CDR3 runs 14 residues. V lost 3 bases and J lost 1, with 10 bases in between. The germline V gene has CDR1 SGHRS and CDR2 YFSETQ.

The gene calls are TRBV5-4 and TRBJ1-1; D is unclear. The CDR3 is 16 amino acids. V was shortened by 0 bases and J by 1 base, with 13 bases between the two germline ends. The V gene's germline CDR1 is SGHNT and CDR2 YYREEE (reference sequence). The CDR3 nucleotides are TGTGCCAGCAGCTTGGAGTCAGGCGCCCGGAACACTGAAGCTTTCTTT. Translation: CASSLESGARNTEAFF.

This clone was seen only a few times. The chain couples TRBV19 to TRBJ1-6; a possible D gene is TRBD1 (6 bases). Germline V gene data show CDR1 as LNHDA and CDR2 as SQIVND (reference sequence). The CDR3 contains 15 residues. Trimming pared 5 bases from V and 11 bases from J, leaving 19 bases between. As DNA, the CDR3 is TGTGCCAGTAGTCTCTCGGGGGGCCAGGCTACACCCCTCCACTTT. This sequence encodes CASSLSGGQATPLHF.

The chain couples TRBV7-8 to TRBJ2-3; 10 positions agree with TRBD1. Germline CDR1 reads SGHVS; CDR2 reads FQNEAQ. This CDR3 spans 18 amino acids. Trimming at V came to 1 base and at J to 7 bases, leaving 14 bases not matched to a gene. For the CDR3, the DNA is TGTGCCAGCAGCTTAGTTAGAACGACAGGGGGCCGGCCTCATACGCAGTATTTT. Its translation is CASSLVRTTGGRPHTQYF.

The chain couples TRBV6-5 to TRBJ1-6; 7 bases agree with TRBD1. CDR3 length equals 15 residues. The J segment lost 5 bases and the V segment lost 2 bases, leaving 3 bases of the junction unmatched. Germline V CDR1 and CDR2: MNHEY, SVGAGI. Here the CDR3 reads CASSYTGQNNSPLHF. CDR3 DNA: TGTGCCAGCAGTTACACGGGACAGAATAATTCACCCCTCCACTTT.

The gene calls are TRBV5-5 and TRBJ2-2; TRBD2 is a possible D gene (6 bases). V was pared by 3 bases and J by 5 bases, with 17 bases between. Looked up from germline, CDR1 is SGHKS and CDR2 is YYEKEE (reference sequence). The CDR3 sequence is 16 residues long. CDR3 sequence reads: CASSSHVGGATGELFF. In nucleotides, the CDR3 is TGTGCCAGCAGCTCCCACGTCGGGGGTGCGACCGGGGAGCTGTTTTTT.

CDR3 DNA sequence: TGTGCCAGCAGTTCCGCCTACAGGGGGCAGGGCAGTGAGCAGTTCTTC. The encoded protein is CASSSAYRGQGSEQFF. The chain has TRBV5-4 and TRBJ2-1; TRBD1 agrees at 9 bases. The V and J ends lost 5 bases and 9 bases, in that order; junction bases with no gene match: 15. CDR1 is SGHNT, CDR2 YYREEE, per germline (reference sequence). The CDR3 sequence is 16 residues long.

This clone was seen just once. The chain links TRBV15 to TRBJ2-3; the match to TRBD2 covers 13 bases. Germline V lookup: CDR1 LNHNV, CDR2 YYDKDF (reference sequence). The junction had 1 base not matched to a gene; V was cut back by 0 bases and J by 4 bases. The length of the CDR3 is 16 residues. The DNA for the CDR3 is TGTGCCACCAGCAGAGAACTAGCGGGAGGGCCAGATACGCAGTATTTT. It is translated as CATSRELAGGPDTQYF.

On this clone: Other DNA sequences in the sample encode the same CDR3. The chain employs TRBV3-1 (or the pseudogene TRBV3-2) and TRBJ2-7; TRBD2 might be the D (6 bases). The CDR3 sequence is 15 residues long. CDR1 and CDR2 from the germline V gene are LGHDT and YNNKEL (reference sequence). The V and J ends lost 1 base and 0 bases respectively, with 10 bases between them. The CDR3 coding sequence is TGTGCCAGCAGCCAAGCCGCCGGGAGCTCCTACGAGCAGTACTTC. Translating it yields CASSQAAGSSYEQYF.

The V and J genes are TRBV18 and TRBJ1-2; 9 nucleotides agree with TRBD1. The V gene end was trimmed by 3 bases and the J gene end by 8 bases; junction bases not matched to a gene: 4. The CDR3 is 13 amino acids. The V gene's germline CDR1 is KGHSH and CDR2 LQKENI. CDR3 sequence (DNA): TGTGCCAGCTCACCCATGGACAGGGGCGGCTACACCTTC. It specifies CASSPMDRGGYTF.

The chain links TRBV19 to TRBJ2-7; 9 bases line up with TRBD1. With V trimmed by 3 bases and J by 3 bases, 9 bases remained unmatched. The CDR3 totals 16 residues. Germline loops: CDR1 LNHDA, CDR2 SQIVND (reference sequence). In nucleotides, the CDR3 is TGTGCCAGTAGTATCACAGGGACAGGGAGTAGCTACGAGCAGTACTTC. This codes for CASSITGTGSSYEQYF.

The J gene is TRBJ2-1, the V gene TRBV24-1, with 7 bases identical to TRBD1. V gave up 5 bases and J gave up 3 bases; unmatched junction bases: 9. The length of the CDR3 is 16 residues. Germline V gene lookup returns CDR1 KGHDR and CDR2 SFDVKD. As DNA, the CDR3 is TGTGCCACCAGTGGGTCCCGGGACAGAGGCTACAATGAGCAGTTCTTC. The encoded protein is CATSGSRDRGYNEQFF.

CDR3 DNA: TGTGCCAGCAGAACTGGGACAGGGGGCCCAGATACGCAGTATTTT. This gives the protein CASRTGTGGPDTQYF. The chain couples TRBV6-5 to TRBJ2-3; 12 positions match TRBD1. There are 15 residues in the CDR3. Germline CDR1 MNHEY, CDR2 SVGAGI. The trim removed 6 bases at V and 4 bases at J, leaving 5 bases unmatched.

The chain joins TRBV11-1 to TRBJ2-7, with TRBD1 matching 10 bases. Germline V gene data show CDR1 as SGHAT and CDR2 as FQDESV (reference sequence). With V trimmed by 5 bases and J by 6 bases, 7 bases remained unmatched. The CDR3 runs to 14 residues. The CDR3 region is CASSRDRGQVEQYF. The CDR3 DNA is TGTGCCAGCAGCCGGGACAGGGGACAGGTCGAGCAGTACTTC.

The chain joins TRBV5-5 to TRBJ2-7; tentatively, D is TRBD1 (6 bases). From germline, CDR1 is SGHKS and CDR2 YYEKEE (reference sequence). V was pared by 1 base and J by 5 bases, with 10 bases between. There are 13 residues in the CDR3. CDR3 nucleotides: TGTGCCAGCAGCTTGACAGGGTACAACGAGCAGTACTTC. Translation: CASSLTGYNEQYF.

This clone showed up just once. The genes are TRBV9 and TRBJ2-7; 10 nucleotides align to TRBD2. The CDR3 has 16 residues. V lost 0 bases to trimming and J lost 4 bases; unmatched junction nucleotides: 7. Germline values: CDR1 SGDLS, CDR2 YYNGEE. Written as DNA, the CDR3 is TGTGCCAGCAGCGTAGGAGCGGGGGGGCTAGGGTACGAGCAGTACTTC. Its translation is CASSVGAGGLGYEQYF.

The chain uses TRBV12-5 and TRBJ2-2, with 8 bases matching TRBD1. Germline values: CDR1 LGHNT, CDR2 FRNRAP. Trimming took 1 base from V and 0 from J; bases not matched to a gene: 1. The CDR3 runs 16 residues. DNA for the CDR3: TGTGCTAGTGGTTTGGGGACAGGGACGAACACCGGGGAGCTGTTTTTT. It encodes CASGLGTGTNTGELFF.

The chain has TRBV4-1 and TRBJ1-5; D possibly corresponds to TRBD1 (5 bases). Trimming stripped 3 bases from V and 5 bases from J, with 17 bases between. Germline V lookup: CDR1 MGHRA, CDR2 YSYEKL. CDR3 size: 16 residues. In DNA form, the CDR3 reads TGCGCCAGCAGCCAGTCCCCGACAGTACAATATCAGCCCCAGCATTTT. It is translated as CASSQSPTVQYQPQHF.

The CDR3 loop is CASSLGTGVYEQYF. As DNA, the CDR3 is TGTGCCAGCAGCTTGGGAACCGGGGTCTACGAGCAGTACTTC. The rearrangement uses TRBV11-1 and TRBJ2-7, with TRBD2 as a possible D gene (5 bases). Germline-derived CDR1 and CDR2 are SGHAT and FQDESV (reference sequence). This CDR3 is built from 14 residues. V was clipped by 3 bases and J by 3 bases, with 12 bases between them.